This TCR beta chain was found in a study of cytomegalovirus exposure and HLA in healthy donors. On this clone: What it binds is not known.

Study observations and caveats: Judged likely to be a sequencing artifact was a cluster of highly shared sequence variants. The productive fraction for most TCR beta V segments was about 87% or about 30% in an earlier analysis.

With 1 base removed from V and 7 bases from J, the gap between germline ends came to 12 bases. This CDR3 comprises 14 residues. Germline loops: CDR1 SGHDT, CDR2 YYEEEE. Both 60 Vbeta primers and 13 Jbeta primers went into the PCR. Under the authors' procedure: Unique TCR beta chains numbered approximately 80 million in a later analysis, with roughly 10 million shared. The protocol was immunoSEQ multiplex PCR, while the TCRdb copy is restricted to in-frame clones and leaves out a portion. That table supplies the V and J calls and clone size; D and trimming were determined from the DNA. Here the sample table reports roughly 110,000 clones.

The source is a man between 40 and 49 years old in good health and CMV-seropositive. The sample was PBMCs. The rearrangement uses TRBV5-6 and TRBJ1-5; D possibly corresponds to TRBD1 (6 bases). This chain's CDR3 is CASSLYREGQPQHF. CDR3 in DNA: TGTGCCAGCAGCTTGTACAGGGAGGGACAGCCCCAGCATTTT.